The T cell receptor (beta chain) described here comes from a study of blood T cell repertoires in COVID-19. Study-level information: The study drew acute and convalescent COVID-19 samples from the United States, Italy and Spain.

Authors' processing steps: Amplifying reference gene primers gave estimates of nucleated cell counts. Assay: immunoSEQ multiplex PCR; the TCRdb copy retains only in-frame clones and omits some. The V and J calls and clone size come from that table; D and trimming were worked out from the DNA. Found here are around 140,000 clones, around 81% of them singletons; the top ten hold roughly 8.1%. The source of this sequence is an older woman with active or convalescent COVID-19. Sequencing was performed on peripheral blood.

CDR3 in amino acids: CASSFQGDTGELFF. In DNA form, the CDR3 reads TGCGCCAGCAGCTTTCAGGGGGACACCGGGGAGCTGTTTTTT. The genes are TRBV5-1 and TRBJ2-2; 7 bases fit TRBD1. Germline CDR1 SGHRS, CDR2 YFSETQ. This CDR3 contains 14 residues. After removal of 2 bases from V and 3 bases from J, the junction contained 1 base not matched to a gene.